The rows below give T cell receptor beta chains drawn from one sample of a study of T cells in Graves' hyperthyroidism and ophthalmopathy. In TCRdb, the multiplex PCR reads were re-called with MiXCR into one record per CDR3 protein. The table includes 360,000 or so distinct CDR3 sequences, approximately 18% detected once. Specimen: blood. Every receptor here comes from a woman between 40 and 50 years old with Graves' ophthalmopathy. CDR3s include the opening cysteine and the closing phenylalanine or tryptophan. The order of the fields is clone size, J gene, D gene, V gene, CDR3 DNA, CDR3 protein. The D gene is left open where the match is weak. Size is stated for part of the rows, as once, few or many counts, or as a class when the clone is expanded.

abundance: many; j_gene: TRBJ2-7; d_gene: .; v_gene: TRBV28; CDR3nt: TGTGCCAGCAGTTTCCCTCGACAGACCTACGAGCAGTACTTC; CDR3aa: CASSFPRQTYEQYF
abundance: many; j_gene: TRBJ1-5; d_gene: TRBD1; v_gene: TRBV20-1; CDR3nt: TGCAGTGCTGTTCCGGACAGGGCTAGCAATCAGCCCCAGCATTTT; CDR3aa: CSAVPDRASNQPQHF
abundance: .; j_gene: TRBJ1-2; d_gene: .; v_gene: TRBV28; CDR3nt: TGTGCCAGCAGTACTCTCACAGGGAACTATGGCTACACCTTC; CDR3aa: CASSTLTGNYGYTF
abundance: few; j_gene: TRBJ1-1; d_gene: .; v_gene: TRBV4-1; CDR3nt: TGCGCCAGCAGCCAAGAAGGCTCGGGGACAGAAGCTTTCTTT; CDR3aa: CASSQEGSGTEAFF
abundance: many; j_gene: TRBJ1-2; d_gene: .; v_gene: TRBV5-1; CDR3nt: TGCGCCAGCAGCCCCGGACACGTTTCTAACTATGGCTACACCTTC; CDR3aa: CASSPGHVSNYGYTF
abundance: many; j_gene: TRBJ1-6; d_gene: .; v_gene: TRBV28; CDR3nt: TGTGCCAGCAGTCCCCAGGACACGAGCTCCTATAATTCACCCCTCCACTTT; CDR3aa: CASSPQDTSSYNSPLHF
abundance: many; j_gene: TRBJ1-1; d_gene: TRBD1; v_gene: TRBV19; CDR3nt: TGTGCCAGTAGTACTCCCCGGACAGGGGGCTTCGTGAACACTGAAGCTTTCTTT; CDR3aa: CASSTPRTGGFVNTEAFF
abundance: many; j_gene: TRBJ2-5; d_gene: .; v_gene: TRBV27; CDR3nt: TGTGCCAGCAGTTGGCAGGCGGGGGAGACCCAGTACTTC; CDR3aa: CASSWQAGETQYF
abundance: many; j_gene: TRBJ1-1; d_gene: .; v_gene: TRBV6-5; CDR3nt: TGTGCCAGCAGTCGGTTAGGGGCCAACACTGAAGCTTTCTTT; CDR3aa: CASSRLGANTEAFF
abundance: few; j_gene: TRBJ2-7; d_gene: TRBD1; v_gene: TRBV28; CDR3nt: TGTGCCAGCAGTTTGGACAGGGGACAGTACGAGCAGTACTTC; CDR3aa: CASSLDRGQYEQYF